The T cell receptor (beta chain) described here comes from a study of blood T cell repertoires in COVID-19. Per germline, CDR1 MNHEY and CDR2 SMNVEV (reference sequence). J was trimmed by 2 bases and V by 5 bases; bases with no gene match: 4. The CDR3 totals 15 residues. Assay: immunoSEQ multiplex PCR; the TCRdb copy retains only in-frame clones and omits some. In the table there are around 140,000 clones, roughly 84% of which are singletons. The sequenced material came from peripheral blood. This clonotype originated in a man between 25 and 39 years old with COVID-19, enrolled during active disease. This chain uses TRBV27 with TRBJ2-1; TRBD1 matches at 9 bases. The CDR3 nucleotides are TGTGCCAGCAGTAGGACAGGGGTTGCCTACAATGAGCAGTTCTTC. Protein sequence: CASSRTGVAYNEQFF.